This passage covers 17 T cell receptor beta chains from one sample sequenced in a study of CD8+CD57+ T cells in acquired aplastic anemia. Profiling of TCR beta VDJ combinations and CDR3 sequences used genomic DNA as template. TCRdb called the reads again in MiXCR, with one record for every CDR3 protein. This sample has approximately 380,000 distinct CDR3 sequences; roughly 68% occur once, and the top ten carry more than 3.5%. The sample consisted of sorted CD4+, CD8+, or CD8+CD57+ T cells (not recorded which) from PBMCs. Source of these receptors: a human donor in good health, serving as a control.

As concerns this clonotype: Without the conserved terminal phenylalanine or tryptophan, this CDR3 likely stems from a read error. It is unclear where the CDR3 begins or ends on the DNA, so no DNA is shown, and the CDR3 is as TCRdb lists it. The J gene is TRBJ1-1, the V gene TRBV7-2. The CDR3 is 13 amino acids in total, end residues counted. From germline, CDR1 is SGHTA and CDR2 FQGNSA. CDR3 in amino acids: CASSLRSSGNTIY.

The chain couples TRBV10-3 to TRBJ1-6, with D perhaps TRBD1 (5 bases). The germline CDR1 and CDR2 sequences are ENHRY and SYGVKD. This CDR3 is built from 13 residues. Between the trimmed V and J ends, which lost 6 bases and 9 bases, there was a span of 12 bases. CDR3 amino acids: CAISGASASPLHF. For the CDR3, the DNA is TGTGCCATCAGCGGGGCTTCAGCTTCACCCCTCCACTTT.

Comment on this clonotype: This may be a read error: a much more frequent sequence differs by one nucleotide. The chain recombines TRBV19 with TRBJ2-6, with 7 nucleotides matching TRBD1. Germline-derived CDR1 and CDR2 are LNHDA and SQIVND (reference sequence). The CDR3 is 17 amino acids. The CDR3 protein is CANSPQGPSSGANVLTF. As DNA, the CDR3 is TGTGCCAATAGTCCACAGGGGCCCAGCTCTGGGGCCAACGTCCTGACTTTC.

Concerning this clonotype itself: Given a much more abundant clone one base away, this may be a read error. Here the CDR3 omits its conserved ending phenylalanine or tryptophan, so a read error is the likely source. This rearrangement joins TRBV7-9 to TRBJ2-5, with D perhaps matching TRBD1 (6 bases). The CDR3 has 13 amino acids. V lost 5 bases and J 2 bases, leaving 9 bases between the germline ends. Germline loops: CDR1 SEHNR, CDR2 FQNEAQ (reference sequence). CDR3 coding DNA: TGTGCCAGCAGCCACGGACAGCAAGAGACCCAGTACTCC. Its translation: CASSHGQQETQYS.

The V gene is TRBV7-2, the J gene TRBJ2-7, with TRBD1 matching over 9 bases. Germline CDR1 and CDR2: SGHTA and FQGNSA. The CDR3 spans 15 residues. Trimming cost V 6 bases and J 10 bases; bases outside gene matches: 16. The CDR3 spells CASSRNRGQHQHQYF. The CDR3 DNA reads as TGTGCCAGCAGTCGGAACAGGGGGCAGCATCAGCACCAGTACTTC.

The CDR3 sequence is CSAAHPGQGETQYF. CDR3 DNA: TGCAGTGCTGCTCACCCGGGACAGGGGGAGACCCAGTACTTC. The V and J genes are TRBV20-1 and TRBJ2-5; TRBD1 aligns across 10 bases. Looked up from germline, CDR1 is DFQATT and CDR2 is SNEGSKA (reference sequence). The CDR3 loop spans 14 amino acids. Losses at the gene ends were 5 bases for V and 5 bases for J; bases not matched to a gene: 8.

CDR3 nucleotide sequence: TGTGCCAGCAGTCTGGTATCAAACGCCGGGGAGCTGTTTTTT. The encoded protein is CASSLVSNAGELFF. V and J are TRBV7-9 and TRBJ2-2; D is ambiguous. The CDR3 runs to 14 residues. CDR1 is SEHNR and CDR2 is FQNEAQ in the germline V gene (reference sequence). Trimming pared 6 bases from V and 6 bases from J, leaving 14 bases between.

The chain carries TRBV7-2 and TRBJ1-1; unclear D gene. The CDR3 is 14 amino acids. The germline CDR1 and CDR2 sequences are SGHTA and FQGNSA. Trimming stripped 0 bases from V and 14 bases from J, with 19 bases between. CDR3 DNA: TGTGCCAGCAGCTTAGCACGCGCGTCTAGCTACGCCTTCTTT. It translates to CASSLARASSYAFF. The entire variable domain, with the rest obtained from reference TRBV7-2 and TRBJ1-1, is as follows: GAGVSQSPSNKVTEKGKDVELRCDPISGHTALYWYRQSLGQGLEFLIYFQGNSAPDKSGLPSDRFSAERTGGSVSTLTIQRTQQEDSAVYLCASSLARASSYAFFGQGTRLTVV.

This rearrangement joins TRBV20-1 to TRBJ2-5; D is ambiguous. This CDR3 has 13 residues. Germline CDR1 is DFQATT and CDR2 is SNEGSKA (reference sequence). The V gene lost 4 bases and the J gene lost 8 bases, with 17 bases spanning the gap. CDR3 loop: CSATPQYEDTQYF. The CDR3 coding sequence is TGCAGTGCTACCCCCCAATACGAGGACACCCAGTACTTC.

Comments on this clonotype: This likely comes from a read error, as the CDR3 has no conserved phenylalanine or tryptophan at its end. The DNA is omitted, as the CDR3 cannot be located on it reliably, and the CDR3 follows TCRdb's listing. This chain connects TRBV2 to TRBJ1-2. Ends included, the CDR3 has 13 residues. Germline-derived CDR1 and CDR2 are SNHLY and FYNNEI. The CDR3 spells CASSLFTVAGEKL.

Here the CDR3 reads CASSYGQGAGPNYGYTF. The CDR3 coding sequence is TGCGCCAGCAGCTACGGACAGGGAGCCGGTCCTAACTATGGCTACACCTTC. The chain has TRBV5-1 and TRBJ1-2; 8 positions match TRBD1. CDR1 and CDR2 from the germline V gene are SGHRS and YFSETQ. Trimming removed 3 bases from V and 0 bases from J; junction bases left unmatched: 10. The CDR3 spans 17 residues.

With respect to this clonotype: An end of the junction differs from the germline gene, which may be a read error. The V gene is TRBV19, the J gene TRBJ2-5, with D maybe TRBD2 (5 bases). Germline loops: CDR1 LNHDA, CDR2 SQIVND (reference sequence). The CDR3 length is 12 residues. The CDR3 spells CATPGKEETQYF. CDR3 DNA: TGTGCCACGCCCGGGAAGGAAGAGACGCAGTACTTC.

The V gene is TRBV7-2, the J gene TRBJ1-2; the D is unclear. Germline V gene data show CDR1 as SGHTA and CDR2 as FQGNSA. With 5 bases removed from V and 6 bases from J, the gap between germline ends came to 16 bases. CDR3 size: 14 residues. Here the CDR3 reads CASSQMGPRDGYTF. CDR3 in DNA: TGTGCCAGCAGCCAAATGGGCCCGAGGGATGGCTACACCTTC.

This clonotype occurred many times. The chain is built from TRBV20-1 and TRBJ2-5; TRBD2 is a possible D gene (5 bases). V gave up 3 bases and J gave up 7 bases, with 15 bases separating them. Germline CDR1 is DFQATT and CDR2 is SNEGSKA (reference sequence). The CDR3 spans 13 residues. CDR3 amino acids: CSARGSRDPTQYF. The DNA for the CDR3 is TGCAGTGCTAGGGGGAGTAGGGATCCGACCCAGTACTTC.

This clonotype was observed a few times. At one boundary the junction diverges from the germline segment, which might be a read error. The chain uses TRBV7-6 and TRBJ2-1; D may be TRBD2 (6 bases). There are 13 residues in the CDR3. The germline gives CDR1 SGHVS, CDR2 FNYEAQ. CDR3 protein: CASGLGGVHEQFF. The CDR3 region has the DNA TGTGCCAGCGGCTTAGGCGGGGTCCATGAGCAGTTCTTT.

The table lists this clonotype with many counts. V is TRBV19 and J is TRBJ2-1; TRBD2 matches 8 bases. Germline loops: CDR1 LNHDA, CDR2 SQIVND (reference sequence). The CDR3 has 15 amino acids. V trimming: 4 bases; J trimming: 6 bases; junction bases outside the gene matches: 8. CDR3 bases: TGTGCCAGTAGTACCCCGGGACTAGTGGCCAATGAGCAGTTCTTC. The encoded protein is CASSTPGLVANEQFF. Filled out from reference TRBV19 and TRBJ2-1, the complete variable domain reads DGGITQSPKYLFRKEGQNVTLSCEQNLNHDAMYWYRQDPGQGLRLIYYSQIVNDFQKGDIAEGYSVSREKKESFPLTVTSAQKNPTAFYLCASSTPGLVANEQFFGPGTRLTVL.

The V call is TRBV29-1, the J call TRBJ1-1, with a possible D match to TRBD1 (5 bases). This CDR3 has 14 residues. V was cut by 6 bases and J by 2 bases, with 16 bases left in between. Germline V CDR1 and CDR2: SQVTM, ANQGSEA. CDR3 nucleotide sequence: TGCAGCGTCTCCTCTCCTGGGGACAACACTGAAGCTTTCTTT. It codes for CSVSSPGDNTEAFF.